The 16 T cell receptor beta chains below were found in one sample sequenced in a study of T cells in Graves' hyperthyroidism and ophthalmopathy. There were TCR beta CDR3 regions amplified from RNA transcripts. An initial round of RT-PCR targeting the TCR CDR3 relied on the HTBI primer set. One entry per CDR3 protein, called by TCRdb with MiXCR from the multiplex PCR reads. This repertoire shows some 400,000 distinct CDR3 sequences, approximately 15% found once; its top ten account for approximately 10%. The sequenced material came from blood. Receptor source: an older woman with Graves' hyperthyroidism.

The chain joins TRBV18 to TRBJ2-6; D is unclear. Germline V gene data show CDR1 as KGHSH and CDR2 as LQKENI. The length of the CDR3 is 15 residues. V shed 4 bases and J shed 0 bases, with 7 bases lying between them. CDR3 DNA sequence: TGTGCCAGCTCACTTCCTCTCTCTGGGGCCAACGTCCTGACTTTC. Protein: CASSLPLSGANVLTF.

This clonotype was seen many times. This chain connects TRBV28 to TRBJ2-7; 9 positions agree with TRBD1. The V gene's germline CDR1 is MDHEN and CDR2 SYDVKM. The J segment lost 6 bases and the V segment lost 2 bases, leaving 8 bases of the junction unmatched. The CDR3 loop spans 15 amino acids. In DNA, the CDR3 is TGTGCCAGCAGTTTAGAGGACAGGGGAGGGCGCGAGCAGTACTTC. Residues: CASSLEDRGGREQYF.

This clonotype occurred a few times. The rearrangement uses TRBV5-4 and TRBJ2-5, with D possibly called TRBD1 or TRBD2 (5 bases each). Germline V gene sequence: CDR1 SGHNT, CDR2 YYREEE (reference sequence). Trimming left V 1 base short and J 5 bases short, with 12 bases between. CDR3 length: 14 amino acids. The CDR3 region has the DNA TGTGCCAGCAGCTTGACAGGACTTAGGGAGACCCAGTACTTC. Translating it yields CASSLTGLRETQYF.

This clonotype was seen ten or more times. The chain uses TRBV11-3 and TRBJ2-4; D ambiguous. The V end lost 0 bases, the J end lost 9 bases, and 6 bases lay between the germline ends. Germline CDR1 reads SGHNT; CDR2 reads YENEEA. The CDR3 contains 12 residues. This chain's CDR3 is CASSLDLSIQYF. CDR3 sequence (DNA): TGTGCCAGCAGCTTAGATTTGAGCATTCAGTACTTC. Together with reference TRBV11-3 and TRBJ2-4, the CDR3 gives the full variable domain: EAGVVQSPRYKIIEKKQPVAFWCNPISGHNTLYWYLQNLGQGPELLIRYENEEAVDDSQLPKDRFSAERLKGVDSTLKIQPAELGDSAVYLCASSLDLSIQYFGAGTRLSVL.

The rearrangement joins TRBV29-1 to TRBJ1-2; 8 nucleotides agree with TRBD1. Germline values: CDR1 SQVTM, CDR2 ANQGSEA. The junction had 4 bases not matched to a gene; V was cut back by 7 bases and J by 3 bases. The CDR3 contains 12 residues. The CDR3 protein is CSAKDRDYGYTF. CDR3 DNA sequence: TGCAGCGCAAAGGACAGGGACTATGGCTACACCTTC.

This clonotype occurred many times. This rearrangement joins TRBV24-1 to TRBJ1-5, with D unclear. With 6 bases removed from V and 0 bases from J, the gap between germline ends came to 8 bases. This CDR3 has 14 residues. Germline CDR1 reads KGHDR; CDR2 reads SFDVKD. CDR3 sequence: CATSPGDSNQPQHF. In nucleotides, the CDR3 is TGTGCCACCAGTCCCGGGGATAGCAATCAGCCCCAGCATTTT.

This clonotype was seen repeatedly, ten times or more. The chain carries TRBV12-3 or TRBV12-4 and TRBJ1-6; no firm D call. This CDR3 is built from 14 residues. V shed 1 base and J shed 5 bases, with 6 bases lying between them. The CDR3 is CASSLGQDNSPLHF. In DNA, the CDR3 is TGTGCCAGCAGTTTAGGACAAGATAATTCACCCCTCCACTTT.

This sequence joins TRBV12-3 or TRBV12-4 and TRBJ2-5, with TRBD1 matching over 7 bases. Trimming took 5 bases from V and 4 from J; bases not matched to a gene: 4. The CDR3 spans 13 residues. CDR3 loop: CASSGTDGETQYF. In DNA form, the CDR3 reads TGTGCCAGCAGTGGGACAGATGGAGAGACCCAGTACTTC.

The chain recombines TRBV28 with TRBJ1-2, with 7 bases that match TRBD1. Germline CDR1 is MDHEN and CDR2 is SYDVKM. V lost 3 bases to trimming and J lost 5 bases; unmatched junction nucleotides: 12. The CDR3 loop spans 16 amino acids. In nucleotides, the CDR3 is TGTGCCAGCAGTTTCCTTAATAGGGACAGAGTTTATGGCTACACCTTC. It specifies CASSFLNRDRVYGYTF.

This clonotype was recorded at least ten times. This chain uses TRBV6-2 or TRBV6-3 with TRBJ2-5, with 10 nucleotides matching TRBD2. Germline V gene data show CDR1 as MNHEY and CDR2 as SVGEGT. The CDR3 has 17 amino acids. The J segment lost 6 bases and the V segment lost 5 bases, leaving 15 bases of the junction unmatched. CDR3 sequence (DNA): TGTGCCAGCAGTAAACCTTCGATAGCGGGAGGCTTGAAGACCCAGTACTTC. Translating gives CASSKPSIAGGLKTQYF.

J is TRBJ1-5 and V is TRBV30, with D uncertain. The CDR3 runs 13 residues. The V and J ends lost 2 bases and 4 bases respectively, with 9 bases between them. CDR1 GTSNPN and CDR2 SVGIG come from the germline V gene (reference sequence). The DNA for the CDR3 is TGTGCCTGGAGTCCGGGTTTGAATCAGCCCCAGCATTTT. Its translation is CAWSPGLNQPQHF.

The table lists this clonotype with a few counts. This chain connects TRBV7-3 to TRBJ2-1, with TRBD2 matching over 13 bases. J was trimmed by 10 bases and V by 4 bases; bases with no gene match: 10. The CDR3 covers 16 residues. The germline V gene has CDR1 SGHTA and CDR2 FQGTGA. The CDR3 reads CASSSGTSGTLGEQFF. The CDR3 DNA is TGTGCCAGCAGCTCCGGGACTAGCGGGACCTTAGGGGAGCAGTTCTTC.

This clonotype appeared many times. The V and J genes are TRBV7-8 and TRBJ2-5; TRBD2 aligns across 13 bases. CDR1 is SGHVS, CDR2 FQNEAQ, per germline. Germline trimming cut 5 bases from V and 4 bases from J; bases unmatched to any gene: 10. The CDR3 length is 17 residues. The CDR3 bases are TGTGCCAGCAGCCAAGGGTGGACTAGCGGGAGTGTAGAGACCCAGTACTTC. Translated, it gives CASSQGWTSGSVETQYF.

This clonotype was seen repeatedly, ten times or more. The V gene is TRBV28, the J gene TRBJ2-5; TRBD2 aligns across 8 bases. V trimming: 5 bases; J trimming: 4 bases; junction bases outside the gene matches: 9. CDR3 length: 15 amino acids. From germline, CDR1 is MDHEN and CDR2 SYDVKM. The DNA for the CDR3 is TGTGCCAGCAGTCCTGCCGCGGGAGGTGCAGAGACCCAGTACTTC. This codes for CASSPAAGGAETQYF.

This clonotype was counted at least ten times. The chain uses TRBV7-2 and TRBJ2-1; perhaps TRBD2 as D (6 bases). The CDR3 consists of 14 residues. The germline V gene encodes CDR1 SGHTA and CDR2 FQGNSA. V was trimmed by 1 base and J by 12 bases, leaving 16 bases between them. The CDR3 sequence is CASSLGLAQERQFF. CDR3 bases: TGTGCCAGCAGCTTAGGGCTAGCGCAGGAACGGCAGTTCTTC.

This clonotype was observed a few times. The V and J genes are TRBV19 and TRBJ2-1; TRBD2 is a possible D gene (5 bases). CDR1 is LNHDA and CDR2 is SQIVND in the germline V gene (reference sequence). The CDR3 covers 12 residues. V lost 5 bases and J 9 bases, leaving 11 bases between the germline ends. The CDR3 DNA follows: TGTGCCAGTAGTCCAGGAGAGGGTGAGCAGTTCTTC. It codes for CASSPGEGEQFF.